The source of this TCR beta chain is a study of cytomegalovirus exposure and HLA in healthy donors. A multiplex PCR was run with 60 Vbeta primers and 13 Jbeta primers. Method: immunoSEQ multiplex PCR; TCRdb's copy keeps in-frame clones and lacks some. The table gives about 140,000 clones; the top ten clones make up roughly 2.5% of it. This TCR came from a man between 40 and 49 years old in good health and CMV-seronegative. Sequencing was carried out using PBMCs.

In DNA form, the CDR3 reads TGCGCCAGCAGCTGGGACAGCTCCTACGAGCAGTACTTC. This sequence encodes CASSWDSSYEQYF. The rearrangement links TRBV5-1 to TRBJ2-7; 7 bases match TRBD1. Germline values: CDR1 SGHRS, CDR2 YFSETQ. CDR3 length: 13 residues. V lost 3 bases and J lost 0; bases outside the gene matches: 0. The variable domain in full, with the rest retrieved from reference TRBV5-1 and TRBJ2-7, is KAGVTQTPRYLIKTRGQQVTLSCSPISGHRSVSWYQQTPGQGLQFLFEYFSETQRNKGNFPGRFSGRQFSNSRSEMNVSTLELGDSALYLCASSWDSSYEQYFGPGTRLTVT.